This passage covers 16 T cell receptor beta chains from one sample sequenced in a study of prognosis after radiotherapy for stage I lung cancer. Multiplex PCR in two rounds served to amplify TCR beta CDR3 from genomic DNA. Round-one PCR had primers specific to each TRBV and TRBJ gene. Each CDR3 protein is one row after TCRdb ran MiXCR on the multiplex PCR reads. The profile covers 30,000 or so distinct CDR3 sequences, with less than 40% appearing a single time and 9.5% to 13% taken by the ten largest. The sample here was PBMCs, taken before or after stereotactic body radiation therapy (not recorded which). These receptors were obtained from a donor over 45 with non-small cell lung cancer.

This clonotype came up many times. The chain recombines TRBV14 with TRBJ2-6; no clear D. Germline CDR1 is SGHDN and CDR2 is FVKESK. The ends were cut back, 6 bases at V and 4 bases at J, with 13 bases in the middle. There are 15 residues in the CDR3. CDR3 loop: CASSLGPGGANVLTF. The CDR3, as DNA: TGTGCCAGCAGTCTCGGTCCCGGCGGGGCCAACGTCCTGACTTTC.

This clonotype was counted at least ten times. Here the CDR3 DNA reads TGTGCCAGCAGTTCCCCCACTAGTATCCCCACGGGTACGCAGTATTTT. The encoded protein is CASSSPTSIPTGTQYF. This chain joins TRBV28 and TRBJ2-3, with D tentatively TRBD2 (5 bases). The V and J ends lost 4 bases and 8 bases respectively, with 22 bases between them. The CDR3 runs to 16 residues. Germline CDR1 and CDR2: MDHEN and SYDVKM.

Comments on this clonotype: Since a much larger clone is just one base distant, this may be a read error. The genes are TRBV30 and TRBJ1-1; possibly TRBD1 for D (6 bases). This CDR3 comprises 16 residues. Germline CDR1 GTSNPN, CDR2 SVGIG (reference sequence). The V gene lost 0 bases and the J gene lost 4 bases, with 18 bases spanning the gap. The CDR3 nucleotides read TGTGCCTGGAGTGTATGGGGGGCAGGGAACATCACTGAAGCTTTCTTT. It is translated as CAWSVWGAGNITEAFF.

About this clonotype itself: This likely traces to a read error, being one base from a far larger clone. CDR3 region: CASSAIGRAYNEQFF. CDR3 nucleotides: TGTGCCAGCAGCGCTATCGGGAGGGCCTACAATGAGCAGTTCTTC. The chain carries TRBV12-3 or TRBV12-4 and TRBJ2-1; 8 bases fit TRBD2. V lost 6 bases, J lost 2 bases, and 6 bases stayed unmatched. This CDR3 is built from 15 residues.

Many counts were recorded for this clonotype. This chain uses TRBV12-3 or TRBV12-4 with TRBJ2-7; D is undetermined. The CDR3 runs to 13 residues. V lost 2 bases to trimming and J lost 1 base, with 6 bases between them. The chain's CDR3 is CASSLPLSYEQYF. The CDR3 DNA reads TGTGCCAGCAGTTTACCCCTTTCCTACGAGCAGTACTTC.

This clonotype showed up many times. The chain couples TRBV2 to TRBJ2-1, with 11 bases aligning to TRBD2. V shed 6 bases and J 2 bases; nucleotides not matched to a gene: 6. Per germline, CDR1 SNHLY and CDR2 FYNNEI. This CDR3 is 16 amino acids long. The CDR3 is CASRFLAGGPYNEQFF. The DNA of the CDR3 is TGTGCCAGCAGGTTCCTAGCGGGGGGCCCCTACAATGAGCAGTTCTTC.

On this clonotype: The junction differs from germline at one of its ends, possibly a read error. This chain connects TRBV6-1 to TRBJ1-2; D gene unclear. Germline V gene sequence: CDR1 MNHNS, CDR2 SASEGT. The CDR3 sequence is 13 residues long. The DNA of the CDR3 is TGTGCCAACAGCCCCCACGCCATCTATGACTACACCTTC. Protein sequence: CANSPHAIYDYTF.

This clonotype appeared many times. The chain uses TRBV27 and TRBJ1-2; 7 bases map to TRBD1. Trimming cost V 5 bases and J 2 bases; bases outside gene matches: 5. The CDR3 is 14 residues long. Germline lookup yields CDR1 MNHEY and CDR2 SMNVEV (reference sequence). The CDR3 is CASSPRGGNYGYTF. Here the CDR3 DNA reads TGTGCCAGCAGTCCGAGAGGGGGCAACTATGGCTACACCTTC.

Many counts were recorded for this clonotype. The chain is built from TRBV2 and TRBJ1-4, with a possible D match to TRBD1 (5 bases). In germline, CDR1 is SNHLY, CDR2 FYNNEI. V lost 4 bases and J 8 bases, leaving 11 bases between the germline ends. CDR3 length equals 13 residues. The CDR3 region is CASSGQGGEKLFF. DNA for the CDR3: TGTGCCAGCAGTGGGCAGGGTGGCGAAAAACTGTTTTTT. The whole variable domain, filled in from reference TRBV2 and TRBJ1-4, reads EPEVTQTPSHQVTQMGQEVILRCVPISNHLYFYWYRQILGQKVEFLVSFYNNEISEKSEIFDDQFSVERPDGSNFTLKIRSTKLEDSAMYFCASSGQGGEKLFFGSGTQLSVL.

The chain couples TRBV6-9 to TRBJ1-3; possibly TRBD1 for D (5 bases). Trimming cost V 3 bases and J 2 bases, with 17 bases left between them. The CDR3 runs to 17 residues. The germline V gene has CDR1 MNHGY and CDR2 SVAAGI. The CDR3 nucleotides read TGTGCCAGCAGTTACTCCTCGGGTCAGGGCGCTGGAAACACCATATATTTT. It specifies CASSYSSGQGAGNTIYF.

The CDR3 here is CASGGLAGMVKDTQYF. The CDR3 DNA reads TGTGCCAGCGGGGGACTAGCCGGGATGGTGAAAGATACGCAGTATTTT. The chain is built from TRBV6-1 and TRBJ2-3, with 9 positions matching TRBD2. The germline gives CDR1 MNHNS, CDR2 SASEGT. The CDR3 runs 16 residues. J lost 5 bases, V lost 8 bases, and 14 bases had no gene match.

This clonotype was seen repeatedly, ten times or more. The genes are TRBV5-6 and TRBJ2-2; no firm D call. V was pared by 4 bases and J by 7 bases, with 14 bases between. The CDR3 is 14 residues long. CDR1 SGHDT and CDR2 YYEEEE come from the germline V gene. CDR3: CASSPLNPGGELFF. In nucleotides, the CDR3 is TGTGCCAGCAGCCCTTTGAACCCGGGCGGGGAGCTGTTTTTT.

The V call is TRBV20-1, the J call TRBJ2-1; the match to TRBD2 covers 12 bases. The V gene end was trimmed by 3 bases and the J gene end by 10 bases; junction bases not matched to a gene: 4. The CDR3 runs to 13 residues. The germline V gene encodes CDR1 DFQATT and CDR2 SNEGSKA (reference sequence). The CDR3, as DNA: TGCAGTGCTAGGGGACTAGCGGGTTTGGAGCAGTTCTTC. Translated, it gives CSARGLAGLEQFF.

This clonotype was counted at least ten times. V and J are TRBV11-2 and TRBJ1-3; tentative D call: TRBD1 (5 bases). This CDR3 has 16 amino acids. Germline V gene lookup returns CDR1 SGHAT and CDR2 FQNNGV. Trimming shortened V by 4 bases and J by 1 base, and 14 bases separated the two germline ends. CDR3 nucleotide sequence: TGTGCCAGCAGCTCCCTCCGGGGCAGGTCTGGAAACACCATATATTTT. This sequence encodes CASSSLRGRSGNTIYF.

This clonotype was seen at least ten times. The chain employs TRBV5-1 and TRBJ2-1, with 7 bases aligning to TRBD2. The germline CDR1 and CDR2 sequences are SGHRS and YFSETQ. Unmatched junction bases numbered 11, after V lost 0 bases and J lost 8 bases. The CDR3 is 16 amino acids. The CDR3 bases are TGCGCCAGCAGCTTGGGACTTTCCTTTAGCGGGCATGAGCAGTTCTTC. The encoded protein is CASSLGLSFSGHEQFF. The full variable domain, in which reference TRBV5-1 and TRBJ2-1 provide the parts outside the CDR3, is KAGVTQTPRYLIKTRGQQVTLSCSPISGHRSVSWYQQTPGQGLQFLFEYFSETQRNKGNFPGRFSGRQFSNSRSEMNVSTLELGDSALYLCASSLGLSFSGHEQFFGPGTRLTVL.

This clonotype was seen many times. The rearrangement uses TRBV27 and TRBJ2-1; D perhaps matches TRBD2 (6 bases). Germline V gene sequence: CDR1 MNHEY, CDR2 SMNVEV (reference sequence). V was pared by 6 bases and J by 8 bases, with 17 bases between. The CDR3 length is 14 residues. The CDR3 spells CASRGGVVGHEQFF. DNA of the CDR3: TGTGCCAGCAGGGGCGGGGTAGTCGGCCATGAGCAGTTCTTC.